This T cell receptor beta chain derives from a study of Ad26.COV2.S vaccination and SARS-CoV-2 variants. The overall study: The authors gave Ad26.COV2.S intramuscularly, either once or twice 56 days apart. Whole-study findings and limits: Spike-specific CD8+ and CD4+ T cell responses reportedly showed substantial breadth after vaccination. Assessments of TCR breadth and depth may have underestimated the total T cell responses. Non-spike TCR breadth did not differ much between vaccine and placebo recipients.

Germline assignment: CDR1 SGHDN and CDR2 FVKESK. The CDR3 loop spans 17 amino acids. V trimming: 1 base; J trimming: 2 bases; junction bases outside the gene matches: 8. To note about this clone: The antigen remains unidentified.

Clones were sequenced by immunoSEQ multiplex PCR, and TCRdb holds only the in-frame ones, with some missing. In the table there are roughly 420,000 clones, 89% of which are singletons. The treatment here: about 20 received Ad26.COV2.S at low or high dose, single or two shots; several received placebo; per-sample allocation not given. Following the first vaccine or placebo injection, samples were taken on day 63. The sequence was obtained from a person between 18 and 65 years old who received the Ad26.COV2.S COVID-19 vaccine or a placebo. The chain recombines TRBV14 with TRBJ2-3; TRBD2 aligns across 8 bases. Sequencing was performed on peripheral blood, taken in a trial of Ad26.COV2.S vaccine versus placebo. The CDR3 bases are TGTGCCAGCAGCCAAGGAAGCGGGAGAGGAGACACAGATACGCAGTATTTT. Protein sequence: CASSQGSGRGDTDTQYF.